These 28 T cell receptor beta chains came from one sample sequenced in a study of blood T cell repertoires in COVID-19. The table came from immunoSEQ multiplex PCR; TCRdb's copy has only in-frame clones and leaves some out. Here the sample spans about 380,000 clones, less than 85% being singletons. Sample: peripheral blood. Receptors were obtained from a woman younger than 35 with acute or convalescent COVID-19.

This CDR3 reads CASSQEGTQGDRGFNYGYTF. In DNA form, the CDR3 reads TGCGCCAGCAGTCAAGAGGGGACACAAGGGGATCGTGGTTTTAACTATGGCTACACCTTC. The J gene is TRBJ1-2, the V gene TRBV23-1; tentative D call: TRBD1 (6 bases). TRBV23-1 is an ORF; its function is uncertain. V was trimmed by 2 bases and J by 1 base, leaving 26 bases between them. The CDR3 has 20 amino acids.

V usage is TRBV27 and J usage is TRBJ1-4, with TRBD1 as a possible D gene (5 bases). Germline CDR1 MNHEY, CDR2 SMNVEV (reference sequence). The CDR3 is made up of 15 amino acids. The V end lost 1 base, the J end lost 7 bases, and 13 bases lay between the germline ends. The CDR3 here is CASSLYQGRTEKLFF. CDR3 nucleotides: TGTGCCAGCAGTTTATACCAGGGTAGGACTGAAAAACTGTTTTTT.

The gene calls are TRBV11-2 and TRBJ1-1; 7 positions agree with TRBD1. The V segment lost 4 bases and the J segment 1 base; nucleotides outside the gene matches: 3. The length of the CDR3 is 14 residues. Germline CDR1 reads SGHAT; CDR2 reads FQNNGV. CDR3 sequence reads: CASSSRTGNTEAFF. CDR3 DNA: TGTGCCAGCAGCTCCCGGACAGGGAACACTGAAGCTTTCTTT.

The chain couples TRBV7-9 to TRBJ2-1; tentatively, D is TRBD1 (5 bases). Trimming stripped 7 bases from V and 7 bases from J, with 11 bases between. Germline V gene data show CDR1 as SEHNR and CDR2 as FQNEAQ (reference sequence). The length of the CDR3 is 12 residues. The CDR3 protein is CASMGLGNEQFF. DNA of the CDR3: TGTGCCAGCATGGGGCTGGGTAATGAGCAGTTCTTC.

The DNA for the CDR3 is TGTGCCAGCAGCCACGGGGCAGGGGGAACCACCGAGCAGTTCTTC. It codes for CASSHGAGGTTEQFF. The chain recombines TRBV6-5 with TRBJ2-1, with TRBD1 matching over 7 bases. Germline values: CDR1 MNHEY, CDR2 SVGAGI. V was pared by 6 bases and J by 10 bases, with 15 bases of the junction left unmatched. This CDR3 is built from 15 residues.

The rearrangement links TRBV9 to TRBJ2-3; tentatively, D is TRBD1 (5 bases). CDR3 length: 15 residues. V shed 2 bases and J shed 2 bases, with 12 bases lying between them. The germline V gene encodes CDR1 SGDLS and CDR2 YYNGEE. CDR3 DNA sequence: TGTGCCAGCAGCGTTGGGGCGCCGTACACAGATACGCAGTATTTT. The encoded protein is CASSVGAPYTDTQYF. The variable domain in full, with the rest retrieved from reference TRBV9 and TRBJ2-3, is DSGVTQTPKHLITATGQRVTLRCSPRSGDLSVYWYQQSLDQGLQFLIQYYNGEERAKGNILERFSAQQFPDLHSELNLSSLELGDSALYFCASSVGAPYTDTQYFGPGTRLTVL.

The chain is built from TRBV3-1 (or the pseudogene TRBV3-2) and TRBJ2-5; TRBD2 is a possible D gene (5 bases). V lost 0 bases to trimming and J lost 13 bases, with 18 bases between them. There are 14 residues in the CDR3. Germline-derived CDR1 and CDR2 are LGHDT and YNNKEL (reference sequence). CDR3 amino acids: CASSQEQSTRAAYF. CDR3 coding DNA: TGTGCCAGCAGCCAAGAACAGAGCACGAGGGCTGCGTACTTC.

This chain links TRBV11-3 with TRBJ2-5; D ambiguous. Deletions cut 1 base from V and 6 bases from J, with 12 bases between. The CDR3 has 14 residues. Germline V gene sequence: CDR1 SGHNT, CDR2 YENEEA. The CDR3 nucleotides are TGTGCCAGCAGCTTAGTCCCAACGGTAAAGACCCAGTACTTC. Its protein product is CASSLVPTVKTQYF.

The V call is TRBV27, the J call TRBJ1-5, with D possibly matching TRBD1 (5 bases). The germline gives CDR1 MNHEY, CDR2 SMNVEV (reference sequence). The CDR3 extends over 15 amino acids. The V end lost 7 bases, the J end lost 3 bases, and 16 bases lay between the germline ends. The chain's CDR3 is CASTPWGGINQPQHF. The CDR3 bases are TGTGCCAGCACCCCGTGGGGGGGGATCAATCAGCCCCAGCATTTT.

V and J are TRBV5-4 and TRBJ1-1; unclear D gene. The CDR3 is made up of 17 amino acids. CDR1 and CDR2 from the germline V gene are SGHNT and YYREEE (reference sequence). The ends were cut back, 0 bases at V and 0 bases at J, with 15 bases in the middle. The CDR3 DNA reads as TGTGCCAGCAGCTTGGCCGTGGAGGTCCCCATGAACACTGAAGCTTTCTTT. Amino acids: CASSLAVEVPMNTEAFF. Filled out from reference TRBV5-4 and TRBJ1-1, the complete variable domain reads ETGVTQSPTHLIKTRGQQVTLRCSSQSGHNTVSWYQQALGQGPQFIFQYYREEENGRGNFPPRFSGLQFPNYSSELNVNALELDDSALYLCASSLAVEVPMNTEAFFGQGTRLTVV.

This rearrangement joins TRBV2 to TRBJ1-5; 9 bases line up with TRBD1. CDR3 length: 15 residues. Germline CDR1 and CDR2: SNHLY and FYNNEI. The junction had 8 bases not matched to a gene; V was cut back by 6 bases and J by 5 bases. CDR3: CASRGTGGADQPQHF. The CDR3 nucleotides are TGTGCCAGCAGGGGAACAGGGGGCGCGGATCAGCCCCAGCATTTT. Filled out from reference TRBV2 and TRBJ1-5, the complete variable domain reads EPEVTQTPSHQVTQMGQEVILRCVPISNHLYFYWYRQILGQKVEFLVSFYNNEISEKSEIFDDQFSVERPDGSNFTLKIRSTKLEDSAMYFCASRGTGGADQPQHFGDGTRLSIL.

This clone appeared a single time. The gene calls are TRBV6-6 and TRBJ1-1; tentatively, D is TRBD1 (6 bases). The CDR3 is made up of 12 amino acids. Germline V gene data show CDR1 as MNHNY and CDR2 as SVGAGI (reference sequence). V was pared by 4 bases and J by 6 bases, with 9 bases between. CDR3 DNA: TGTGCCAGCAGTTTCCAGGGGCCTGAAGCTTTCTTT. It specifies CASSFQGPEAFF.

The chain employs TRBV19 and TRBJ2-7; possibly TRBD1 for D (5 bases). V lost 5 bases and J 5 bases, leaving 13 bases between the germline ends. CDR1 and CDR2 (germline): LNHDA, SQIVND (reference sequence). The CDR3 extends over 13 amino acids. In nucleotides, the CDR3 is TGTGCCAGTAGTGACAGAACCTTAGACGAGCAGTACTTC. Translating it yields CASSDRTLDEQYF.

This clone appeared a few times. V and J are TRBV11-3 and TRBJ1-2; possible D gene TRBD1, 6 bases. The V end was cut by 4 bases, the J end by 3 bases, with 27 bases between. This CDR3 has 19 residues. Germline CDR1 and CDR2: SGHNT and YENEEA. CDR3 nucleotide sequence: TGTGCCAGCAGCTATAGTCCGGATATGCACAGGGCATTGGACTATGGCTACACCTTC. Protein product: CASSYSPDMHRALDYGYTF.

The V and J genes are TRBV6-5 and TRBJ1-1; D may be TRBD1 (5 bases). The CDR3 contains 13 residues. V lost 6 bases to trimming and J lost 8 bases, with 16 bases between them. Germline CDR1 MNHEY, CDR2 SVGAGI. CDR3: CASRIGAKREAFF. CDR3 DNA: TGTGCCAGCAGGATAGGGGCCAAACGGGAAGCTTTCTTT.

The J gene is TRBJ1-1, the V gene TRBV5-4, with 9 bases lining up with TRBD1. The CDR3 spans 15 residues. The germline V gene encodes CDR1 SGHNT and CDR2 YYREEE (reference sequence). V dropped 3 bases and J dropped 1; count of bases not matched to a gene: 4. The CDR3 coding sequence is TGTGCCAGCAGCTCTCCGGGACAGGGGAACACTGAAGCTTTCTTT. Protein sequence: CASSSPGQGNTEAFF. Combining the CDR3 with reference TRBV5-4 and TRBJ1-1 gives the whole variable domain ETGVTQSPTHLIKTRGQQVTLRCSSQSGHNTVSWYQQALGQGPQFIFQYYREEENGRGNFPPRFSGLQFPNYSSELNVNALELDDSALYLCASSSPGQGNTEAFFGQGTRLTVV.

This clone was picked up one time. The chain carries TRBV18 and TRBJ2-3, with D maybe TRBD2 (5 bases). The CDR3 spans 15 residues. Per germline, CDR1 KGHSH and CDR2 LQKENI. V was trimmed by 0 bases and J by 1 base, leaving 8 bases between them. The CDR3 reads CASSPPGVRTDTQYF. The CDR3, as DNA: TGTGCCAGCTCACCACCGGGAGTGCGCACAGATACGCAGTATTTT. The whole variable domain, remainder taken from reference TRBV18 and TRBJ2-3, is NAGVMQNPRHLVRRRGQEARLRCSPMKGHSHVYWYRQLPEEGLKFMVYLQKENIIDESGMPKERFSAEFPKEGPSILRIQQVVRGDSAAYFCASSPPGVRTDTQYFGPGTRLTVL.

V is TRBV11-2 and J is TRBJ2-7; D not certain. The germline V gene has CDR1 SGHAT and CDR2 FQNNGV. Trimming stripped 3 bases from V and 3 bases from J, with 6 bases between. The CDR3 runs to 12 residues. CDR3 sequence reads: CASSFIGYEQYF. The CDR3 nucleotides are TGTGCCAGCAGCTTTATCGGCTACGAGCAGTACTTC. Full variable domain (rest looked up from reference TRBV11-2 and TRBJ2-7): EAGVAQSPRYKIIEKRQSVAFWCNPISGHATLYWYQQILGQGPKLLIQFQNNGVVDDSQLPKDRFSAERLKGVDSTLKIQPAKLEDSAVYLCASSFIGYEQYFGPGTRLTVT.

The chain couples TRBV3-1 (or the pseudogene TRBV3-2) to TRBJ2-1, with 12 bases lining up with TRBD2. Germline CDR1 is LGHDT and CDR2 is YNNKEL (reference sequence). V was clipped by 0 bases and J by 4 bases; unmatched bases: 1. This CDR3 contains 16 residues. CDR3 nucleotides: TGTGCCAGCAGCCAAGAACTAGCGGGGGGTTACAATGAGCAGTTCTTC. Translating it yields CASSQELAGGYNEQFF.

The chain uses TRBV5-1 and TRBJ2-3; D is perhaps TRBD2 (6 bases). V was pared by 4 bases and J by 0 bases, with 18 bases between. From germline, CDR1 is SGHRS and CDR2 YFSETQ. The length of the CDR3 is 17 residues. The CDR3 nucleotides are TGCGCCAGCAGCCCCCCTTCTAGCGAGGCTAGCACAGATACGCAGTATTTT. Amino acid sequence: CASSPPSSEASTDTQYF.

The chain uses TRBV28 and TRBJ1-1; 8 bases are a match to TRBD1. Per the germline V gene, CDR1 is MDHEN and CDR2 is SYDVKM. Losses at the gene ends were 5 bases for V and 0 bases for J; bases not matched to a gene: 11. CDR3 size: 17 residues. The CDR3 nucleotides are TGTGCCAGCAGTAAACAATCGACAGGGGCGATGAACACTGAAGCTTTCTTT. Amino acid sequence: CASSKQSTGAMNTEAFF.

This chain connects TRBV10-3 to TRBJ1-6; a possible D gene is TRBD1 (5 bases). The CDR3 loop spans 16 amino acids. V shed 0 bases and J shed 3 bases, with 9 bases lying between them. Germline loops: CDR1 ENHRY, CDR2 SYGVKD. The CDR3 DNA reads TGTGCCATCAGTGAGTCGGGGGGGAACTATAATTCACCCCTCCACTTT. It yields the protein CAISESGGNYNSPLHF.

The J gene is TRBJ2-7, the V gene TRBV5-6; possible D gene TRBD1, 5 bases. Per germline, CDR1 SGHDT and CDR2 YYEEEE. This CDR3 has 14 residues. The V gene lost 1 base and the J gene lost 2 bases, with 10 bases spanning the gap. DNA of the CDR3: TGTGCCAGCAGCTTGTTACAGGCCACCTACGAGCAGTACTTC. Translating it yields CASSLLQATYEQYF.

The V and J genes are TRBV15 and TRBJ1-1, with a tentative D call TRBD1 (5 bases). Germline loops: CDR1 LNHNV, CDR2 YYDKDF (reference sequence). The germline V and J ends were trimmed by 1 base and 4 bases, with 10 bases remaining between them. The CDR3 totals 14 residues. CDR3 protein: CATSRGVGVTEAFF. As DNA, the CDR3 is TGTGCCACCAGCAGAGGCGTAGGGGTCACTGAAGCTTTCTTT.

The rearrangement joins TRBV6-2 or TRBV6-3 to TRBJ1-1; D ambiguous. Trimming removed 0 bases at V and 0 bases at J, with 11 bases between. The germline CDR1 and CDR2 sequences are MNHEY and SVGEGT. The CDR3 spans 16 residues. The chain's CDR3 is CASSYSQEDLNTEAFF. CDR3 nucleotides: TGTGCCAGCAGTTACTCGCAGGAGGATTTGAACACTGAAGCTTTCTTT.

This chain joins TRBV7-9 and TRBJ2-6, with TRBD1 as a possible D gene (5 bases). The CDR3 consists of 14 residues. Germline V lookup: CDR1 SEHNR, CDR2 FQNEAQ (reference sequence). The V gene lost 5 bases and the J gene lost 2 bases, with 7 bases spanning the gap. The DNA for the CDR3 is TGTGCCAGCAGCCTGGACACTGGGGCCAACGTCCTGACTTTC. This codes for CASSLDTGANVLTF.

The rearrangement uses TRBV28 and TRBJ2-2; no definite D call. V was trimmed by 8 bases and J by 2 bases, leaving 6 bases between them. Per germline, CDR1 MDHEN and CDR2 SYDVKM. This CDR3 is 12 amino acids long. The CDR3 DNA reads TGTGCCAGCTTGCGAAACACCGGGGAGCTGTTTTTT. Protein sequence: CASLRNTGELFF.

The gene calls are TRBV28 and TRBJ2-3; no clear D. The CDR3 is 14 amino acids. Germline lookup yields CDR1 MDHEN and CDR2 SYDVKM. Trimming removed 3 bases at V and 0 bases at J, with 7 bases between. The CDR3 reads CASSFLTSTDTQYF. The CDR3 DNA reads TGTGCCAGCAGTTTCCTAACTAGCACAGATACGCAGTATTTT.